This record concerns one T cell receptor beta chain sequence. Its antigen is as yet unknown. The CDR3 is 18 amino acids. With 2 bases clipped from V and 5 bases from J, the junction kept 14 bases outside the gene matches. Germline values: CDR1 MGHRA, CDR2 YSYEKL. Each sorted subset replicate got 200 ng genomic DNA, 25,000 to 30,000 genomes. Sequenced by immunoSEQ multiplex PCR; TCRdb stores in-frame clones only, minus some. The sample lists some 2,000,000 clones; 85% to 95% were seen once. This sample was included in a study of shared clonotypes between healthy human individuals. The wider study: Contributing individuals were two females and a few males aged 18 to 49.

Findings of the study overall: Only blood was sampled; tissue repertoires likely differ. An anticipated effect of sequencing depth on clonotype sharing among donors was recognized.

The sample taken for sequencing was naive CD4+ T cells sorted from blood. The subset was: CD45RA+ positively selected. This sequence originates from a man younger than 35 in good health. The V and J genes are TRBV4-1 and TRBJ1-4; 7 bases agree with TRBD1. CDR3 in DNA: TGCGCCAGCAGCCAACCTCTTCCGTACCGGGACAGCAATGAAAAACTGTTTTTT. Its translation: CASSQPLPYRDSNEKLFF.